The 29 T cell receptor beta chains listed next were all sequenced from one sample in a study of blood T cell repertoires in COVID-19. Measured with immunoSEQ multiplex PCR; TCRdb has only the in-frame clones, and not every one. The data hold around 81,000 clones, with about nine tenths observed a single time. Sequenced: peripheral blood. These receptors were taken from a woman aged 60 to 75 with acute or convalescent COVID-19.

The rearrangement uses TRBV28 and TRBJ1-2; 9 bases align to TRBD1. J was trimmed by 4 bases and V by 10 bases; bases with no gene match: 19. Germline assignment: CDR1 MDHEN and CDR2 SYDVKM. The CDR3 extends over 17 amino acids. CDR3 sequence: CATADGTGLLSIYGYTF. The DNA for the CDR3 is TGTGCCACCGCAGATGGGACAGGGCTGCTATCCATCTATGGCTACACCTTC.

DNA of the CDR3: TGTGCCAGTAGTCCCGGACTAGCGGGAGGGGCCCAGGTGCCGTACAATGAGCAGTTCTTC. Amino acid sequence: CASSPGLAGGAQVPYNEQFF. This rearrangement joins TRBV19 to TRBJ2-1, with 15 bases identical to TRBD2. The CDR3 runs 20 residues. V gave up 5 bases and J gave up 4 bases; unmatched junction bases: 15. Germline V gene data show CDR1 as LNHDA and CDR2 as SQIVND (reference sequence). The full variable domain, rest sourced from reference TRBV19 and TRBJ2-1, is DGGITQSPKYLFRKEGQNVTLSCEQNLNHDAMYWYRQDPGQGLRLIYYSQIVNDFQKGDIAEGYSVSREKKESFPLTVTSAQKNPTAFYLCASSPGLAGGAQVPYNEQFFGPGTRLTVL.

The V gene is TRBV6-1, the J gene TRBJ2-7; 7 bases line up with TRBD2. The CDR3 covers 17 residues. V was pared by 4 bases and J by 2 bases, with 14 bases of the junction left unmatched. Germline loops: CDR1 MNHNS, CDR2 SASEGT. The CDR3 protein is CASSASGGGTRTYEQYF. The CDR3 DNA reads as TGTGCCAGCAGTGCCTCGGGGGGAGGGACCAGAACCTACGAGCAGTACTTC.

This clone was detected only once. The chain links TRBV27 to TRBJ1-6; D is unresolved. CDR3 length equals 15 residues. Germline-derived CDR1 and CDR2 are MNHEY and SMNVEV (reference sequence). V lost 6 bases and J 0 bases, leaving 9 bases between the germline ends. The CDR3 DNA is TGTGCCAGCAGCCCGGGGAGCTCCTATAATTCACCCCTCCACTTT. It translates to CASSPGSSYNSPLHF.

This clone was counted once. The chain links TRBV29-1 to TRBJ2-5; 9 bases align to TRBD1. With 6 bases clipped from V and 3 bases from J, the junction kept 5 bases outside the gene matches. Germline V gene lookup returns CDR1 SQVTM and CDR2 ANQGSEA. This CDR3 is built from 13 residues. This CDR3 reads CSVETGGEETQYF. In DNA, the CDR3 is TGCAGCGTCGAGACAGGGGGTGAAGAGACCCAGTACTTC.

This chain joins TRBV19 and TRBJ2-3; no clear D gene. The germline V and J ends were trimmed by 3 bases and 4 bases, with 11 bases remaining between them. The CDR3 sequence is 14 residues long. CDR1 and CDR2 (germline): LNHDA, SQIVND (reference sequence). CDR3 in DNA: TGTGCCAGTAGTATGGGCCTACGTTCAGATACGCAGTATTTT. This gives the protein CASSMGLRSDTQYF.

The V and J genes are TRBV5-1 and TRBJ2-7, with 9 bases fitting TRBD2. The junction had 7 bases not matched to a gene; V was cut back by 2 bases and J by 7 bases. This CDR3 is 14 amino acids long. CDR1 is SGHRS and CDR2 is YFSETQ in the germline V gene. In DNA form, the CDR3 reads TGCGCCAGCAGCTTCTCTAGCGGGACGGAGGAGCAGTACTTC. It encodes CASSFSSGTEEQYF. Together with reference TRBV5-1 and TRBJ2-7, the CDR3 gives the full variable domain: KAGVTQTPRYLIKTRGQQVTLSCSPISGHRSVSWYQQTPGQGLQFLFEYFSETQRNKGNFPGRFSGRQFSNSRSEMNVSTLELGDSALYLCASSFSSGTEEQYFGPGTRLTVT.

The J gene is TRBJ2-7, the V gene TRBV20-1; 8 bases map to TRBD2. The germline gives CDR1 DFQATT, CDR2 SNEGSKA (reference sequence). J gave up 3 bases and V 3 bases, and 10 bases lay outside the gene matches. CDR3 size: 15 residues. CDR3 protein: CSASYVGRDLYEQYF. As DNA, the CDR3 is TGCAGTGCTAGTTACGTCGGGAGGGACCTCTACGAGCAGTACTTC.

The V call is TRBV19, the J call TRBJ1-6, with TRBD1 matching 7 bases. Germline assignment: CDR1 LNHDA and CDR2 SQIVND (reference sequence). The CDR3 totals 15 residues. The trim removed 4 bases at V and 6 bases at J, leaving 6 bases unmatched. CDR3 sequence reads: CASSSTKGANSPLHF. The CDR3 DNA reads TGTGCCAGTAGTAGCACCAAGGGGGCTAATTCACCCCTCCACTTT.

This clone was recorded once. The CDR3 reads CASRAGLQSYF. The CDR3 DNA reads TGTGCCAGCAGAGCGGGACTCCAGTCGTATTTT. The chain carries TRBV3-1 (or the pseudogene TRBV3-2) and TRBJ2-3; TRBD2 matches 7 bases. Germline V gene data show CDR1 as LGHDT and CDR2 as YNNKEL (reference sequence). With 6 bases clipped from V and 14 bases from J, the junction kept 8 bases outside the gene matches. This CDR3 spans 11 amino acids.

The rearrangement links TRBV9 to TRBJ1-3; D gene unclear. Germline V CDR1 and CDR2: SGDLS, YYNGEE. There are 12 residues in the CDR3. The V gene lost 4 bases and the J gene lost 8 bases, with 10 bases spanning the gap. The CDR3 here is CASSPGGHTIYF. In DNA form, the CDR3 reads TGTGCCAGCAGCCCGGGAGGGCACACCATATATTTT. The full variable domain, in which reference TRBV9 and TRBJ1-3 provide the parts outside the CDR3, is DSGVTQTPKHLITATGQRVTLRCSPRSGDLSVYWYQQSLDQGLQFLIQYYNGEERAKGNILERFSAQQFPDLHSELNLSSLELGDSALYFCASSPGGHTIYFGEGSWLTVV.

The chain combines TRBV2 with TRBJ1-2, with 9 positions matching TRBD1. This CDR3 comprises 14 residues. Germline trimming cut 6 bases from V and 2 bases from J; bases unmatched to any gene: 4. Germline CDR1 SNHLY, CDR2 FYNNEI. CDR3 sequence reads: CASRGGQGNYGYTF. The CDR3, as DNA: TGTGCCAGCAGGGGGGGACAGGGAAACTATGGCTACACCTTC.

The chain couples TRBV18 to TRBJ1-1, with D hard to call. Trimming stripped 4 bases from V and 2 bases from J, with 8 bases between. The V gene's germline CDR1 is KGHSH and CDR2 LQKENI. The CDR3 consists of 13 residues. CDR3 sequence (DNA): TGTGCCAGCTCACGACTGATTAACACTGAAGCTTTCTTT. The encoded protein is CASSRLINTEAFF.

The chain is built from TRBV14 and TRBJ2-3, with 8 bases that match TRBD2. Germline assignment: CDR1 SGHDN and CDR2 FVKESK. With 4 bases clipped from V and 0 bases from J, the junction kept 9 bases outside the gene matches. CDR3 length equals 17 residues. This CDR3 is CASSLSRGGPSTDTQYF. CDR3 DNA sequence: TGTGCCAGCAGCCTATCCCGCGGGGGGCCCAGCACAGATACGCAGTATTTT.

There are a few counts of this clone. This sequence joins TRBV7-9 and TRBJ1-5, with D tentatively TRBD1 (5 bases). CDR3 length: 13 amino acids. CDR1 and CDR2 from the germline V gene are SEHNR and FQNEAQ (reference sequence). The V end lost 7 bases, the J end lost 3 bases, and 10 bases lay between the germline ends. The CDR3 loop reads CASTPGNNQPQHF. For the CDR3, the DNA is TGTGCCAGCACCCCAGGGAACAATCAGCCCCAGCATTTT.

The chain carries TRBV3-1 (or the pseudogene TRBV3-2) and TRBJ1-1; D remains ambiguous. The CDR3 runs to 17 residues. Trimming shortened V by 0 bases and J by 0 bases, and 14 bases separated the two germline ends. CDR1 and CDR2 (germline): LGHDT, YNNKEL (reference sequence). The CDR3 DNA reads TGTGCCAGCAGCCAAGACCGAAAATTTACAGTGAACACTGAAGCTTTCTTT. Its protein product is CASSQDRKFTVNTEAFF.

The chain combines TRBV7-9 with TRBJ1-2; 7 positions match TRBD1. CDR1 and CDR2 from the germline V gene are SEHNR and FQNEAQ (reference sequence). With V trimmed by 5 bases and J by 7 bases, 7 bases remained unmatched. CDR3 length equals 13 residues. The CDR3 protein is CASSRQGWSGYTF. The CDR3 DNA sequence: TGTGCCAGCAGCCGACAGGGTTGGAGTGGCTACACCTTC.

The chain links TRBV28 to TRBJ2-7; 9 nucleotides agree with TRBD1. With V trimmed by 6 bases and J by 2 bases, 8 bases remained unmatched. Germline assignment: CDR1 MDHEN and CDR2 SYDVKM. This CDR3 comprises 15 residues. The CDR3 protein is CASSLQGAPTYEQYF. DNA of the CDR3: TGTGCCAGCAGCCTACAGGGGGCTCCAACCTACGAGCAGTACTTC. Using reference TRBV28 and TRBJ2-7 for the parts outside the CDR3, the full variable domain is DVKVTQSSRYLVKRTGEKVFLECVQDMDHENMFWYRQDPGLGLRLIYFSYDVKMKEKGDIPEGYSVSREKKERFSLILESASTNQTSMYLCASSLQGAPTYEQYFGPGTRLTVT.

The CDR3, as DNA: TGTGCCAGCAGACCAACAGGGGGCGCGAGCAATCAGCCCCAGCATTTT. It codes for CASRPTGGASNQPQHF. The chain carries TRBV27 and TRBJ1-5; 9 nucleotides agree with TRBD1. Looked up from germline, CDR1 is MNHEY and CDR2 is SMNVEV (reference sequence). V lost 6 bases to trimming and J lost 1 base; unmatched junction nucleotides: 7. CDR3 length: 16 residues.

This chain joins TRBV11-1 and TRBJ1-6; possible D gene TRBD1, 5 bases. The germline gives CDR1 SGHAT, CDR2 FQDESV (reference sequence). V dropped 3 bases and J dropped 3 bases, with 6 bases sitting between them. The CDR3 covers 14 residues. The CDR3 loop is CASSLGGYNSPLHF. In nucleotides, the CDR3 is TGTGCCAGCAGCTTGGGGGGCTATAATTCACCCCTCCACTTT.

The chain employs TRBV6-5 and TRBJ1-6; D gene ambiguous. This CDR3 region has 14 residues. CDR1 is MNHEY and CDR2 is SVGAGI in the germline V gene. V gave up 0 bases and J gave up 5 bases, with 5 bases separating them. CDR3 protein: CASSYSQDNSPLHF. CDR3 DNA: TGTGCCAGCAGTTACTCGCAGGATAATTCACCCCTCCACTTT.

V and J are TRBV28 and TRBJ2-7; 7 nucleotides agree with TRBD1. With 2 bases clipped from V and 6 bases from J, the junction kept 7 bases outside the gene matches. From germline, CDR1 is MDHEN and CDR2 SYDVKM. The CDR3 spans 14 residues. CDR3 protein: CASSLIYGTVEQYF. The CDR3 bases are TGTGCCAGCAGTTTAATCTACGGGACAGTCGAGCAGTACTTC.

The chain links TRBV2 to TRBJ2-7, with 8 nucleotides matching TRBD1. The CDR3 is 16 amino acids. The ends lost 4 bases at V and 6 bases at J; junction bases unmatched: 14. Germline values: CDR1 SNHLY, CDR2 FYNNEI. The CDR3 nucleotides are TGTGCCAGCAGTGCCATTCAAGACAGGGGATTGGGCGAGCAGTACTTC. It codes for CASSAIQDRGLGEQYF.

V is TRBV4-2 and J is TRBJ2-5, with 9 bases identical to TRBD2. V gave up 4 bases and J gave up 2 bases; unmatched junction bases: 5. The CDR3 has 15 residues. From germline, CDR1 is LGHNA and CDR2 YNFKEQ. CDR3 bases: TGTGCCAGCAGCCGCCGACTAGCGGTACAAGAGACCCAGTACTTC. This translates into CASSRRLAVQETQYF.

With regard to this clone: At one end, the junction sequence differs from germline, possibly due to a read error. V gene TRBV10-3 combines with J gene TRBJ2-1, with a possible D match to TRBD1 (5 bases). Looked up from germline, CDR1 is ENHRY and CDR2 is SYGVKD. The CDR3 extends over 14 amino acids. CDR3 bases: TGTGCCATCACTGAGCAGGGCACCAACAATGAGCAGTTCTTC. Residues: CAITEQGTNNEQFF.

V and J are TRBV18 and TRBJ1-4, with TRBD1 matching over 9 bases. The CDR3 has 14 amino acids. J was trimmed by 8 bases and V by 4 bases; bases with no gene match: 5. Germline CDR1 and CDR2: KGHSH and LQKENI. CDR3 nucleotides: TGTGCCAGCTCACGAACGGACAGGGGCGAAAAACTGTTTTTT. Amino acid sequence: CASSRTDRGEKLFF.

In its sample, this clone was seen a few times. CDR3 nucleotides: TGCGCCAGCAGCTTGGATACAGGAAAATATGGCTACACCTTC. Encoded protein: CASSLDTGKYGYTF. V is TRBV5-1 and J is TRBJ1-2; D is possibly TRBD1 (5 bases). Trimming took off 0 bases at V and 5 bases at J, with 11 bases between the two ends. From germline, CDR1 is SGHRS and CDR2 YFSETQ. The CDR3 has 14 residues.

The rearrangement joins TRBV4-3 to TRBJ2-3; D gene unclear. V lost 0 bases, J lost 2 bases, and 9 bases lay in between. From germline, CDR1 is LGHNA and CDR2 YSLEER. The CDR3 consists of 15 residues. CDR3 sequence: CASSQDTVTTDTQYF. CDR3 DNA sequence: TGCGCCAGCAGCCAAGATACAGTGACCACAGATACGCAGTATTTT.

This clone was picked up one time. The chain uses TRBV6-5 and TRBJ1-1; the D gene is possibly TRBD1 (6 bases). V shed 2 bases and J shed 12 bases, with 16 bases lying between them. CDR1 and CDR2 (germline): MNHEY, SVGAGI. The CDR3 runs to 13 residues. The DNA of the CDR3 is TGTGCCAGCAGTTACGGGGGAGGGGGGCGGCCTTTCTTT. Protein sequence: CASSYGGGGRPFF.